What follows are 8 T cell receptor beta chains derived from one specimen sequenced in a study of blood T cell repertoires in COVID-19. Assay: immunoSEQ multiplex PCR; the TCRdb copy retains only in-frame clones and omits some. The sample has 160,000 or so clones; 82% are singletons. Specimen: PBMCs or T cells enriched from blood (not recorded which). Receptors were obtained from a man aged 55 to 70 who had recovered from COVID-19.

The chain joins TRBV12-3 or TRBV12-4 to TRBJ1-6, with D unresolved. The CDR3 has 12 amino acids. The V gene lost 5 bases and the J gene lost 9 bases, with 8 bases spanning the gap. The CDR3 nucleotides are TGTGCCAGCAGTGGACTGGGTTCACCCCTCCACTTT. Translated, it gives CASSGLGSPLHF.

The chain couples TRBV28 to TRBJ1-2; D may be TRBD1 (6 bases). This CDR3 spans 13 amino acids. CDR1 and CDR2 from the germline V gene are MDHEN and SYDVKM. V lost 5 bases and J lost 6, with 13 bases in between. The CDR3 DNA is TGTGCCAGCAGTCCCGCGGGGGGGCATGGCTACACCTTC. Its protein product is CASSPAGGHGYTF.

The rearrangement uses TRBV11-3 and TRBJ2-1, with D maybe TRBD1 (5 bases). Trimming shortened V by 2 bases and J by 5 bases, and 10 bases separated the two germline ends. This CDR3 spans 14 amino acids. From germline, CDR1 is SGHNT and CDR2 YENEEA. The CDR3 region has the DNA TGTGCCAGCAGCTTACCAGGGTCCCACAATGAGCAGTTCTTC. Residues: CASSLPGSHNEQFF.

In DNA, the CDR3 is TGCGCCAGCAGCTTGGGATGGGACAACTCTAACTATGGCTACACCTTC. It specifies CASSLGWDNSNYGYTF. The chain is built from TRBV5-1 and TRBJ1-2, with D perhaps matching TRBD1 (6 bases). Trimming stripped 0 bases from V and 0 bases from J, with 12 bases between. The CDR3 runs to 16 residues. Germline V gene sequence: CDR1 SGHRS, CDR2 YFSETQ.

The chain combines TRBV2 with TRBJ2-3; 13 nucleotides line up with TRBD2. V dropped 6 bases and J dropped 6; count of bases not matched to a gene: 6. Germline V CDR1 and CDR2: SNHLY, FYNNEI. The CDR3 spans 15 residues. CDR3 in DNA: TGTGCCAGCAGGGAACTAGCGGGAGGGAGGGATACGCAGTATTTT. This translates into CASRELAGGRDTQYF.

The CDR3 is CASSSTGGHTEAFF. The DNA of the CDR3 is TGTGCCAGCAGCTCTACCGGGGGTCACACTGAAGCTTTCTTT. V usage is TRBV6-6 and J usage is TRBJ1-1; a weak D match, TRBD1 (5 bases). CDR1 is MNHNY and CDR2 is SVGAGI in the germline V gene (reference sequence). The V gene lost 6 bases and the J gene lost 3 bases, with 14 bases spanning the gap. The CDR3 spans 14 residues.

The rearrangement links TRBV6-5 to TRBJ1-2, with D perhaps matching TRBD1 (6 bases). V was shortened by 2 bases and J by 4 bases, with 8 bases between the two germline ends. CDR1 and CDR2 from the germline V gene are MNHEY and SVGAGI. This CDR3 comprises 13 residues. The CDR3 reads CASSYMDSYGYTF. CDR3 DNA sequence: TGTGCCAGCAGTTACATGGACAGCTATGGCTACACCTTC.

The V and J genes are TRBV19 and TRBJ2-5, with 10 bases lining up with TRBD1. V was clipped by 7 bases and J by 4 bases; unmatched bases: 9. The length of the CDR3 is 15 residues. Germline CDR1 LNHDA, CDR2 SQIVND (reference sequence). The CDR3 nucleotides are TGTGCCAGTACCCTGGGACAGGGGTCGGGAGAGACCCAGTACTTC. Its protein product is CASTLGQGSGETQYF.